Presented here are 9 T cell receptor beta chains from one specimen sequenced in a study of T-cell memory formation after mild COVID-19. MiXCR was run by TCRdb on the 5' RACE reads, yielding one entry per CDR3 protein. Here the sample spans some 120,000 distinct CDR3 sequences, approximately 15% being singletons. The sample consisted of PBMCs or a T cell subset sorted from them (not recorded which). The receptors stem from a man younger than 35 who had mild COVID-19 (a few samples of this study predate the infection). Cell type and time point are not known.

This chain connects TRBV9 to TRBJ2-2, with D unclear. The germline gives CDR1 SGDLS, CDR2 YYNGEE. The CDR3 has 14 amino acids. Trimming left V 4 bases short and J 0 bases short, with 7 bases between. This chain's CDR3 is CASSSATNTGELFF. CDR3 DNA: TGTGCCAGCAGCTCGGCAACGAACACCGGGGAGCTGTTTTTT.

This clonotype has a handful of counts. The chain has TRBV7-2 and TRBJ2-3, with D possibly matching TRBD2 (5 bases). V was cut by 5 bases and J by 4 bases, with 13 bases left in between. Per the germline V gene, CDR1 is SGHTA and CDR2 is FQGNSA. The CDR3 is made up of 14 amino acids. The CDR3, as DNA: TGTGCCAGCAGCCTCAGGCGGGCGGCAGATACGCAGTATTTT. It codes for CASSLRRAADTQYF.

As concerns this clonotype: Here the CDR3 omits its conserved ending phenylalanine or tryptophan, so a read error is the likely source. V and J are TRBV10-3 and TRBJ2-7, with 10 bases lining up with TRBD1. The germline gives CDR1 ENHRY, CDR2 SYGVKD. The V segment lost 6 bases and the J segment 0 bases; nucleotides outside the gene matches: 5. The CDR3 consists of 15 residues. The CDR3 DNA reads TGTGCCATCAGCGAAGGACAGGGGGACTCCTACGAGCAGTACTTA. Translated, it gives CAISEGQGDSYEQYL.

In its sample, this clonotype was seen many times. This chain links TRBV4-2 with TRBJ2-7; TRBD1 aligns across 7 bases. Losses at the gene ends were 1 base for V and 6 bases for J; bases not matched to a gene: 9. Germline V CDR1 and CDR2: LGHNA, YNFKEQ. The CDR3 has 15 residues. The CDR3 DNA sequence: TGTGCCAGCAGCCAAGGAATGAGGGGGCTAGGCGAGCAGTACTTC. It yields the protein CASSQGMRGLGEQYF.

This clonotype was seen a few times. The genes are TRBV5-1 and TRBJ2-5, with 9 bases identical to TRBD2. V trimming: 4 bases; J trimming: 2 bases; junction bases outside the gene matches: 6. The CDR3 has 15 amino acids. Germline V CDR1 and CDR2: SGHRS, YFSETQ. CDR3 DNA: TGCGCCAGCAGCCCTGTAGCGGGAGCTCAAGAGACCCAGTACTTC. Translated: CASSPVAGAQETQYF.

The V gene is TRBV7-3, the J gene TRBJ1-1; TRBD1 matches at 8 bases. The junction had 9 bases not matched to a gene; V was cut back by 5 bases and J by 10 bases. Germline V CDR1 and CDR2: SGHTA, FQGTGA. The CDR3 spans 13 residues. CDR3 nucleotide sequence: TGTGCCAGCAGCCTCGGACAGGGAGGGGGAGCTTTCTTT. Its protein is CASSLGQGGGAFF.

This clonotype has more than one count but fewer than ten. This chain connects TRBV6-5 to TRBJ1-1, with D unresolved. Trimming pared 4 bases from V and 5 bases from J, leaving 14 bases between. The CDR3 is 14 amino acids. Germline CDR1 reads MNHEY; CDR2 reads SVGAGI. CDR3 amino acids: CASSSFGGRTEAFF. In nucleotides, the CDR3 is TGTGCCAGCAGTTCCTTCGGAGGGCGAACTGAAGCTTTCTTT.

The sample holds a few counts of this clonotype. The V and J genes are TRBV6-6 and TRBJ1-5; 8 bases agree with TRBD1. V shed 0 bases and J 0 bases; nucleotides not matched to a gene: 1. Germline V gene sequence: CDR1 MNHNY, CDR2 SVGAGI (reference sequence). This CDR3 comprises 16 residues. The CDR3 nucleotides read TGTGCCAGCAGTTACTCGGGACAGGTTAGCAATCAGCCCCAGCATTTT. This translates into CASSYSGQVSNQPQHF.

At least ten counts were recorded for this clonotype. V is TRBV12-3 or TRBV12-4 and J is TRBJ2-5, with 7 nucleotides matching TRBD2. With V trimmed by 6 bases and J by 4 bases, 11 bases remained unmatched. This CDR3 comprises 15 residues. DNA of the CDR3: TGTGCCAGCAGGCCCGTCGGGACTATCTTAGAGACCCAGTACTTC. It yields the protein CASRPVGTILETQYF.